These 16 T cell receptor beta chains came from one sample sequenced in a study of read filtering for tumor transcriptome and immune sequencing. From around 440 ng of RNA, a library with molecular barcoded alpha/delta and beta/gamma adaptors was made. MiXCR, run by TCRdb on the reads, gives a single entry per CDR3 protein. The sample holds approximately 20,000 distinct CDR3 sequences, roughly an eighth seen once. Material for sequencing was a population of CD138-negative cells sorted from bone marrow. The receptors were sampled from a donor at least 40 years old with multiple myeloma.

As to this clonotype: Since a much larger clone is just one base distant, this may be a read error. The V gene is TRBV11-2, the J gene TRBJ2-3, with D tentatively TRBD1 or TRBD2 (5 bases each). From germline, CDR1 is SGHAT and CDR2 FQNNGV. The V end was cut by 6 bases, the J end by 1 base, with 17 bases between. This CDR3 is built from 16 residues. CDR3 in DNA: TGTGCCAGCAGAAGAACCGGGGCCGAGCGCACAGATACGCAGTATTTT. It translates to CASRRTGAERTDTQYF.

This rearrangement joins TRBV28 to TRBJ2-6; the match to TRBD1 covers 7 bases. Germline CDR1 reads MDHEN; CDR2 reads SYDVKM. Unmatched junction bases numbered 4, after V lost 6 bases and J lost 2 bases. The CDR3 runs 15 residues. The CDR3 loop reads CASSYDRAGANVLTF. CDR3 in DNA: TGTGCCAGCAGCTACGACAGGGCTGGGGCCAACGTCCTGACTTTC.

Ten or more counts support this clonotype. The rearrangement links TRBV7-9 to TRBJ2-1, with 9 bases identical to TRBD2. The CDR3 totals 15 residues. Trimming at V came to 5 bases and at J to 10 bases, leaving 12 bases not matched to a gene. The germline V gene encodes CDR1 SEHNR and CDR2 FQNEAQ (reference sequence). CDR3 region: CASSPAGGRAGEQFF. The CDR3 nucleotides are TGTGCCAGCAGCCCAGCGGGCGGGAGGGCCGGGGAGCAGTTCTTC.

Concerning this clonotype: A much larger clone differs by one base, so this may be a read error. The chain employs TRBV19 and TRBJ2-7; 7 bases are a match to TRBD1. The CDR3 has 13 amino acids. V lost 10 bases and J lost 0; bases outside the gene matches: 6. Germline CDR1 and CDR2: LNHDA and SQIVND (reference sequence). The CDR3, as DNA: TGTGCCACCCGGGACAGTGACTCCTACGAGCAGTACTTC. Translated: CATRDSDSYEQYF.

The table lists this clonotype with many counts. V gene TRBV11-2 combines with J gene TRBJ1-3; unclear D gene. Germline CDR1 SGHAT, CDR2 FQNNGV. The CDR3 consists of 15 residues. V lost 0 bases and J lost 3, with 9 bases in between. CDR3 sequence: CASSLDIAVGNTIYF. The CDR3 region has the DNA TGTGCCAGCAGCTTAGATATCGCAGTTGGAAACACCATATATTTT.

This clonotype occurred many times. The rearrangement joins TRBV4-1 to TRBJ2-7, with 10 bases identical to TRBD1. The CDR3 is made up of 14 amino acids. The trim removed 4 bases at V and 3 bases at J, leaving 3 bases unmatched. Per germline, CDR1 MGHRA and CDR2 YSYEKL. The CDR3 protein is CASSPGQGFYEQYF. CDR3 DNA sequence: TGCGCCAGCAGCCCGGGACAGGGGTTCTACGAGCAGTACTTC.

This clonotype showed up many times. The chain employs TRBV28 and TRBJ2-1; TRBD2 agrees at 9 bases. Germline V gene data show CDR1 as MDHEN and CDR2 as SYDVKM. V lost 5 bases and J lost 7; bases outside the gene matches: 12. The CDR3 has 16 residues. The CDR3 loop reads CASSRVWAGGPNEQFF. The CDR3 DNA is TGTGCCAGCAGTCGAGTTTGGGCGGGAGGGCCAAATGAGCAGTTCTTC.

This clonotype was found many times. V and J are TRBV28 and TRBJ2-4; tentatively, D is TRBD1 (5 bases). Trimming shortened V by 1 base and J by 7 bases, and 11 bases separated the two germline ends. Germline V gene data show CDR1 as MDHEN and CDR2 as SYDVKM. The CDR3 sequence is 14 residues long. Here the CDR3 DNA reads TGTGCCAGCAGTTTATCAGGGCTCCCGAACATTCAGTACTTC. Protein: CASSLSGLPNIQYF.

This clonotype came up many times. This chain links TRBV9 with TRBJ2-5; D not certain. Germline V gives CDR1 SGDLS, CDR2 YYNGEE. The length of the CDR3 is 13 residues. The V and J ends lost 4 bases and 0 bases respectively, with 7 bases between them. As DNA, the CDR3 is TGTGCCAGCAGCCGACAAGACCAAGAGACCCAGTACTTC. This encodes CASSRQDQETQYF.

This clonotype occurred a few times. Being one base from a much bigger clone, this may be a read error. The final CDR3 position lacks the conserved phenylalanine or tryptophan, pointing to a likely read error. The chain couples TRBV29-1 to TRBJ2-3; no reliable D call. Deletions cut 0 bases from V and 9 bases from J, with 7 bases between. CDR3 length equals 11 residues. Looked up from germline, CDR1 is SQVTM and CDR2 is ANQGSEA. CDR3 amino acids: CSVEERRTQYL. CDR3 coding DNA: TGCAGCGTTGAAGAACGGCGGACGCAGTATCTT.

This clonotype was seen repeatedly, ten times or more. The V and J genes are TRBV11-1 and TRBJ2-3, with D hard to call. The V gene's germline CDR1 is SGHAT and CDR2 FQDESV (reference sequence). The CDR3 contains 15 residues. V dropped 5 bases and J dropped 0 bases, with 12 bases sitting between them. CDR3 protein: CASSPVGSSTDTQYF. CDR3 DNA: TGTGCCAGCAGCCCCGTTGGATCTAGCACAGATACGCAGTATTTT.

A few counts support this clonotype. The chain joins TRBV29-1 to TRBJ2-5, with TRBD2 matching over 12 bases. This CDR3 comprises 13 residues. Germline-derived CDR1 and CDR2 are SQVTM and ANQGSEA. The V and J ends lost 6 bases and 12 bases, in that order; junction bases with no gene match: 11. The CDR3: CSVSTSGSKREYF. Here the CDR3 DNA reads TGCAGCGTGTCGACTAGCGGGAGTAAGAGAGAGTACTTC.

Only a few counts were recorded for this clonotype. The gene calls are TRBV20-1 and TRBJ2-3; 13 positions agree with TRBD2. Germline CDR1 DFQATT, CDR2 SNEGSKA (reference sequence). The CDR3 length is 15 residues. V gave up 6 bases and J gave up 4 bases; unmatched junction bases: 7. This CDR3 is CSAPQTSGRSDTQYF. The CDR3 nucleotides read TGCAGTGCCCCGCAGACTAGCGGGAGGTCAGATACGCAGTATTTT.

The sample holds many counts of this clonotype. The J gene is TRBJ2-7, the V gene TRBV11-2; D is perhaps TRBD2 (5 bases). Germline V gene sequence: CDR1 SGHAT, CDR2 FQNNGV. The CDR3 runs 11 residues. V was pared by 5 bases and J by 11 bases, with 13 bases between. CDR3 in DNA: TGTGCCAGCAGCACTGGACGGGGAAAGTACTTC. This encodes CASSTGRGKYF.

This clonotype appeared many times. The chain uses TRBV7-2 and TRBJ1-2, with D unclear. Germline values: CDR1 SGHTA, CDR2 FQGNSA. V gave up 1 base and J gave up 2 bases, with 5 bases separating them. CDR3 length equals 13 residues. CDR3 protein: CASSLELNYGYTF. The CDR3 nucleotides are TGTGCCAGCAGCTTAGAGTTAAACTATGGCTACACCTTC.

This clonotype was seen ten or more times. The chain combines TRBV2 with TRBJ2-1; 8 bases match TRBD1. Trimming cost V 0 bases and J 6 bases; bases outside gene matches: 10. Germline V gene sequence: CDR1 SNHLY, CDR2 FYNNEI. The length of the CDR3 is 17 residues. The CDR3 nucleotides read TGTGCCAGCAGTGAAGCATTCGGGACAGGAAAACTCAATGAGCAGTTCTTC. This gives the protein CASSEAFGTGKLNEQFF.